This is a list of T cell receptor beta chains from one sample in a study of blood T cell repertoires in COVID-19. Here immunoSEQ multiplex PCR was the method, and the copy in TCRdb shows in-frame clones only, minus some. The sample gives 70,000 to 90,000 clones, less than 85% of which show up once; 18% is in the top ten. The sequencing input was peripheral blood. These receptor sequences come from a woman aged 80 or over with acute or convalescent COVID-19. CDR3s include the opening cysteine and the closing phenylalanine or tryptophan. D genes are given only for firm matches. Clone size, where shown, is once, few, many, or a class for clones that have expanded.

TRBV2,-,-,TRBJ2-5,TGTGCCAGTCAGGGGTGGGAGACCCAGTACTTC,CASQGWETQYF
TRBV7-8,-,-,TRBJ1-5,TGTGCCAGCAGCGCAAATGGCCGGGGTCAGCCCCAGCATTTT,CASSANGRGQPQHF
TRBV5-6,TRBD1,-,TRBJ2-1,TGTGCCAGCAGCTTAGGGGACAGCTCCTACAATGAGCAGTTCTTC,CASSLGDSSYNEQFF
TRBV3-1/TRBV3-2,TRBD1,-,TRBJ1-3,TGTGCCAGCAGCCAAACAGGGGGCTTTGGAAACACCATATATTTT,CASSQTGGFGNTIYF
TRBV5-6,-,-,TRBJ2-2,TGTGCCAGCAGCTTGGGTGGACTAATGAGAGGGACCGGGGAGCTGTTTTTT,CASSLGGLMRGTGELFF
TRBV12-3/TRBV12-4,-,-,TRBJ1-2,TGTGCCAGCAGTTTAGCGCGCCAATATGGCTACACCTTC,CASSLARQYGYTF
TRBV2,-,once,TRBJ1-3,TGTGCCAGCACCCTTGGGACATATGGAAACACCATATATTTT,CASTLGTYGNTIYF
TRBV11-3,TRBD2,once,TRBJ2-1,TGTGCCAGCAGCTTTCACCAAGGACTAGCGGGAAATGAGCAGTTCTTC,CASSFHQGLAGNEQFF
TRBV5-1,TRBD1,-,TRBJ1-2,TGCGCCAGCAGCTTGGGACAGGGTGTTAGTGGCTACACCTTC,CASSLGQGVSGYTF
TRBV6-5,-,-,TRBJ1-3,TGTGCCAGCAGCCCGGGGGGTTTAAAGAACACCATATATTTT,CASSPGGLKNTIYF
TRBV5-1,-,-,TRBJ2-5,TGCGCCAGCAGCTTAAGCGGGACACCCCTTCAAGAGACCCAGTACTTC,CASSLSGTPLQETQYF
TRBV6-5,-,-,TRBJ1-1,TGTGCCAGCAGTTACTCGGTCATTGTGAAGCACACTGAAGCTTTCTTT,CASSYSVIVKHTEAFF
TRBV19,TRBD1,-,TRBJ1-5,TGTGCCAGTAGCCTGTGGGGGACAGCGGGCAATCAGCCCCAGCATTTT,CASSLWGTAGNQPQHF
TRBV9,TRBD2,once,TRBJ2-1,TGTGCCAGCAGCGTAGGTAAGAGACTAGCGGTCCACAATGAGCAGTTCTTC,CASSVGKRLAVHNEQFF
TRBV5-1,TRBD1,once,TRBJ1-6,TGCGCCAGCAGCATAAAGGGACAGGGATCTTCACCCCTCCACTTT,CASSIKGQGSSPLHF
TRBV4-2,TRBD1,-,TRBJ1-2,TGTGCCAGCAGCCAAGATATCTTGGGACAGGGGGCCTATGGCTACACCTTC,CASSQDILGQGAYGYTF
TRBV11-3,-,-,TRBJ2-1,TGTGCCAGCAGTCCTCGGGACTCCACGGGAAATGAGCAGTTCTTC,CASSPRDSTGNEQFF
TRBV6-5,-,few,TRBJ1-5,TGTGCCAGCAGTCCCCGGCCGGGAAGCCAGCCCCAGCATTTT,CASSPRPGSQPQHF
TRBV3-1/TRBV3-2,-,-,TRBJ1-1,TGTGCCAGCAGCCCCCTTGGCGGCACTGAAGCTTTCTTT,CASSPLGGTEAFF
TRBV5-4,-,-,TRBJ1-1,TGTGCCAGCAGCTTGCGCGGGGTTAACACTGAAGCTTTCTTT,CASSLRGVNTEAFF
TRBV7-9,-,once,TRBJ2-5,TGTGCCAGCAGCTTAACAGGGGGGGTAAAGACCCAGTACTTC,CASSLTGGVKTQYF
TRBV29-1,-,-,TRBJ2-5,TGCAGCGTCAGAAGGGGGGGGGCTCGGGAGACCCAGTACTTC,CSVRRGGARETQYF
TRBV7-9,TRBD1,-,TRBJ1-2,TGTGCCAGCAGCTCGCCCCGGGACAGGACCTATGGCTACACCTTC,CASSSPRDRTYGYTF
TRBV19,-,-,TRBJ2-7,TGTGCCAGTAGTATAGTGAGAGGAGCGTTGACCTACGAGCAGTACTTC,CASSIVRGALTYEQYF
TRBV11-3,-,-,TRBJ1-1,TGTGCCAGCAGCTTAGATTTGGGCAGCCTGGAAGCTTTCTTT,CASSLDLGSLEAFF
TRBV7-6,TRBD1,once,TRBJ2-7,TGTGCCAGCAGCTTAGGGTGGGACAGGGACTACGAGCAGTACTTC,CASSLGWDRDYEQYF
TRBV14,TRBD2,-,TRBJ2-5,TGTGCCAGCAGCTTCGGGAGGGAGGAGACCCAGTACTTC,CASSFGREETQYF
TRBV7-9,-,few,TRBJ2-3,TGTGCCAGCACCAGGGAGAGCACAGATACGCAGTATTTT,CASTRESTDTQYF
TRBV15,-,-,TRBJ1-1,TGTGCCACCAGCAGTACCAGGGGACCCACTGAAGCTTTCTTT,CATSSTRGPTEAFF
TRBV30,-,few,TRBJ1-6,TGTGCCTGGAGTTCCACAGGTTCACCCCTCCACTTT,CAWSSTGSPLHF
TRBV18,-,-,TRBJ2-2,TGTGCCAGCTCACCGTGGGGGCTGGGCACCGGGGAGCTGTTTTTT,CASSPWGLGTGELFF
TRBV7-6,TRBD2,-,TRBJ2-5,TGTGCCAGCAGCCCTACACCGGGACTAGAGGCGACCCAGTACTTC,CASSPTPGLEATQYF
TRBV6-5,-,-,TRBJ2-1,TGTGCCAGCAGTTACTCGGGCGTCGGCAATGAGCAGTTCTTC,CASSYSGVGNEQFF
TRBV15,TRBD1,-,TRBJ1-1,TGTGCCACCAGCAGAGAGAGGGGGCCCTCTATTGAAGCTTTCTTT,CATSRERGPSIEAFF
TRBV6-2/TRBV6-3,-,-,TRBJ1-1,TGTGCCAGCAGTAGGACAACCGATGAAGCTTTCTTT,CASSRTTDEAFF
TRBV3-1/TRBV3-2,TRBD1,-,TRBJ2-7,TGTGCCAGCAGCTTCGACAGGGTGGTCCGCGAGCAGTACTTC,CASSFDRVVREQYF
TRBV6-1,TRBD1,-,TRBJ1-2,TGTGCCAGCAGTGCCCGGACAGGGGGCGGTCTATATGGCTACACCTTC,CASSARTGGGLYGYTF
TRBV6-5,-,-,TRBJ2-2,TGTGCCAGCAGCGTATCTTCCGGGGAGCTGTTTTTT,CASSVSSGELFF
TRBV11-2,-,-,TRBJ1-1,TGTGCCAGCAGCTTAGCTATTCCGGGGACTGAAGCTTTCTTT,CASSLAIPGTEAFF
TRBV19,-,few,TRBJ2-5,TGTGCCAGTAGCTCGCTATGGAGCGGAGAAGAGACCCAGTACTTC,CASSSLWSGEETQYF
TRBV15,-,-,TRBJ2-5,TGTGCCACCAGCAGGGGGGGGCCGCAAGAGACCCAGTACTTC,CATSRGGPQETQYF
TRBV5-1,TRBD1,-,TRBJ2-7,TGCGCCAGCAGCCCGGGGACAGTCTACGAGCAGTACTTC,CASSPGTVYEQYF
TRBV16,-,once,TRBJ2-2,TGTGCCAGCAGCCAATCCGGGGCCGGGGAGCTGTTTTTT,CASSQSGAGELFF
TRBV7-2,-,-,TRBJ2-3,TGTGCCAGCAGCTTCAGACAAACAGATACGCAGTATTTT,CASSFRQTDTQYF
TRBV5-1,-,-,TRBJ2-2,TGCGCCAGCAGCAAGACTATCCTGAACACCGGGGAGCTGTTTTTT,CASSKTILNTGELFF